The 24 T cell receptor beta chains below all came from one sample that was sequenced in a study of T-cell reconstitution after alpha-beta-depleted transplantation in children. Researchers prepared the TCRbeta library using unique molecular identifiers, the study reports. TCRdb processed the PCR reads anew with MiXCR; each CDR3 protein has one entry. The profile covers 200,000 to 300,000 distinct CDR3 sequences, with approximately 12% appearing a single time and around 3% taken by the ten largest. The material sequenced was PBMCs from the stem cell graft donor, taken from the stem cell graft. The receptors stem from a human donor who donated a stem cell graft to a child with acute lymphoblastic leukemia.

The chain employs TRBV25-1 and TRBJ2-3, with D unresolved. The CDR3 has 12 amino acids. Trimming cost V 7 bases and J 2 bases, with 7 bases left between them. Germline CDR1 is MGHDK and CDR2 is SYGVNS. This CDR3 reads CASNGYTDTQYF. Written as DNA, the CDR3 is TGTGCCAGCAACGGGTACACAGATACGCAGTATTTT.

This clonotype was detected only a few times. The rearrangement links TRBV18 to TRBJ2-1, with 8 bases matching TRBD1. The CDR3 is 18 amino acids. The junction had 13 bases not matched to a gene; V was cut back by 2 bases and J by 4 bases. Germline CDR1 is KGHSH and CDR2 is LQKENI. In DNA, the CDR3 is TGTGCCAGCTCACCAATAGGGATGGACAGGGCGCGATACAATGAGCAGTTCTTC. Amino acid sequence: CASSPIGMDRARYNEQFF.

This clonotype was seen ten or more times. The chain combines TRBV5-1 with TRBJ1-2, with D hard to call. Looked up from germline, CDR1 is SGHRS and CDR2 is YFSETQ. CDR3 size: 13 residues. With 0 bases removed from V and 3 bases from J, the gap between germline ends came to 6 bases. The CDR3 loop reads CASSLETDYGYTF. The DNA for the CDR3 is TGCGCCAGCAGCTTGGAAACAGACTATGGCTACACCTTC.

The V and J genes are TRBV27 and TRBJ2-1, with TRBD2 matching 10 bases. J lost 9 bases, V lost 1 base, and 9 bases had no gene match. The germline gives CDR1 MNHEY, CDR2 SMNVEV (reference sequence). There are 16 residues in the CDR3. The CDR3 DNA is TGTGCCAGCAGTTTATTAGGTCTAGCGGGAGTGCTTGAGCAGTTCTTC. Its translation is CASSLLGLAGVLEQFF.

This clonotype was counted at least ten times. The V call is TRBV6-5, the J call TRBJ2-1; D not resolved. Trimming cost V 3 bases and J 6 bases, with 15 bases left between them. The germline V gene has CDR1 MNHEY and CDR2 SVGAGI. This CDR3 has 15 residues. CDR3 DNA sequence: TGTGCCAGCAGTTATAGGCCTTCCCCGGCCAATGAGCAGTTCTTC. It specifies CASSYRPSPANEQFF.

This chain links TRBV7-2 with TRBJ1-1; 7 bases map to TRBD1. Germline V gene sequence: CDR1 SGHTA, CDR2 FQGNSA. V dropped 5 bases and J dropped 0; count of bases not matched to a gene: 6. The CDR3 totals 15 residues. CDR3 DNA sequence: TGTGCCAGCAGCAGAGACAGGGTAATGAACACTGAAGCTTTCTTT. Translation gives CASSRDRVMNTEAFF. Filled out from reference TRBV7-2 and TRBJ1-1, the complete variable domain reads GAGVSQSPSNKVTEKGKDVELRCDPISGHTALYWYRQSLGQGLEFLIYFQGNSAPDKSGLPSDRFSAERTGGSVSTLTIQRTQQEDSAVYLCASSRDRVMNTEAFFGQGTRLTVV.

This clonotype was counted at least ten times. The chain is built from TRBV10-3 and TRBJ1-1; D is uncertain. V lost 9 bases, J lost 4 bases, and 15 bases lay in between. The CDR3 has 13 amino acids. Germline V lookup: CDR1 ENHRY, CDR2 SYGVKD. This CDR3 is CAITTGGGTEAFF. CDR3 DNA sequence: TGTGCCATTACGACGGGCGGTGGCACTGAAGCTTTCTTT.

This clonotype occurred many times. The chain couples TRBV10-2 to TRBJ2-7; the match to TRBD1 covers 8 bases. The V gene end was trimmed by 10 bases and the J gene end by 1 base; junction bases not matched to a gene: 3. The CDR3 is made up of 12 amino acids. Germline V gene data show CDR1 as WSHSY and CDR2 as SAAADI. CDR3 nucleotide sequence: TGCGCCATGGGACAGGATTCCTACGAGCAGTACTTC. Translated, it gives CAMGQDSYEQYF.

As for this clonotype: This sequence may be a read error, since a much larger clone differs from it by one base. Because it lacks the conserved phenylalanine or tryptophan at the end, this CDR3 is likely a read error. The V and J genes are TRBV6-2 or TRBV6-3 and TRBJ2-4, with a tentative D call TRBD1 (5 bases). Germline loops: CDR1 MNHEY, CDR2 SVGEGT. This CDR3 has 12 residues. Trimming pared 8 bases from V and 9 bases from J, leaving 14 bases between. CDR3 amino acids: CASVGLSGIQYS. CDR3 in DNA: TGTGCCAGCGTGGGGCTTTCCGGCATTCAGTACTCC.

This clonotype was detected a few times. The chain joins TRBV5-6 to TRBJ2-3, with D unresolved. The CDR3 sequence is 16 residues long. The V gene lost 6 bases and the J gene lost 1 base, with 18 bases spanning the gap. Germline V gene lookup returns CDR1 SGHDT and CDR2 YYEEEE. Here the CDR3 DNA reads TGTGCCAGCACCTCCTGGCGGCCTCGAGGCACAGATACGCAGTATTTT. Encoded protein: CASTSWRPRGTDTQYF.

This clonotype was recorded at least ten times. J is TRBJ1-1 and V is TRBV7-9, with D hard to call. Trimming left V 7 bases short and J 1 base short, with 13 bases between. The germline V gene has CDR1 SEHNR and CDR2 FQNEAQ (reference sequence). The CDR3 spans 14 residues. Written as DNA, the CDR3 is TGTGCCAGCACGAGGGCGGCAGAGAACACTGAAGCTTTCTTT. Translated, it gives CASTRAAENTEAFF.

The CDR3 DNA reads as TGTGCCAGCAGCTTCGCACCGGGACAGGGCTACGATACGCAGTATTTT. Protein product: CASSFAPGQGYDTQYF. The chain employs TRBV7-9 and TRBJ2-3, with 9 bases identical to TRBD1. CDR3 length: 16 amino acids. Germline V gene lookup returns CDR1 SEHNR and CDR2 FQNEAQ (reference sequence). The J segment lost 6 bases and the V segment lost 3 bases, leaving 10 bases of the junction unmatched.

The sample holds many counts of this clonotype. In DNA, the CDR3 is TGCAGTGCTAGGGCTTCAGGGATTCTATACAATGAGCAGTTCTTC. Translated, it gives CSARASGILYNEQFF. The J gene is TRBJ2-1, the V gene TRBV20-1; D is perhaps TRBD1 (5 bases). Germline V gene sequence: CDR1 DFQATT, CDR2 SNEGSKA (reference sequence). The CDR3 contains 15 residues. Between the trimmed V and J ends, which lost 3 bases and 4 bases, there was a span of 16 bases.

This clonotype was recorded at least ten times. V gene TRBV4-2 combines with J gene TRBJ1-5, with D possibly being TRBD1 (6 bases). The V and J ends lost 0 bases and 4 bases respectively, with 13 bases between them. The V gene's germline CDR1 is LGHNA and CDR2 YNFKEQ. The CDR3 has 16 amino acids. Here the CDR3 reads CASSQDIGQGNQPQHF. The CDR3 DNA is TGTGCCAGCAGCCAAGATATAGGGCAGGGGAATCAGCCCCAGCATTTT.

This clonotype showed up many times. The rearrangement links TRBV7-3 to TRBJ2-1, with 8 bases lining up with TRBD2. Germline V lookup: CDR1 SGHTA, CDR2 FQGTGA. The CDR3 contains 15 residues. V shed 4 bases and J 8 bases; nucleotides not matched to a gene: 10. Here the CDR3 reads CASSSGLGKVDEQFF. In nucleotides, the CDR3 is TGTGCCAGCAGCTCGGGACTAGGAAAGGTCGATGAGCAGTTCTTC.

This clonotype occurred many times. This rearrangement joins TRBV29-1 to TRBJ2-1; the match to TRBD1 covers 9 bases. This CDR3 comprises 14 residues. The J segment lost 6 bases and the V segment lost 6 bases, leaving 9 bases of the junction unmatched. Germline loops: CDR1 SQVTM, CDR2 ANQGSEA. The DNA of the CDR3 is TGCAGCGTCGAGGGACAGGGAGGGTTCAATGAGCAGTTCTTC. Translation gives CSVEGQGGFNEQFF.

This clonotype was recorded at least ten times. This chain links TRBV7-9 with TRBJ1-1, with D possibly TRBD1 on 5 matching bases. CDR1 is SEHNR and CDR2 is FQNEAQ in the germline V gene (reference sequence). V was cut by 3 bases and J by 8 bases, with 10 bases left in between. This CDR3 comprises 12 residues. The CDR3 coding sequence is TGTGCCAGCAGCTTTGAGGGGACGGAAGCTTTCTTT. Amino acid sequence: CASSFEGTEAFF.

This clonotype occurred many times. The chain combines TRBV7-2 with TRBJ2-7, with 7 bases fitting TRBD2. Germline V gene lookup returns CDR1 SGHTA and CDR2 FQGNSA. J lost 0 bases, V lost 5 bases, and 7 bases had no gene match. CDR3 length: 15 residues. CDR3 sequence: CASSPRSSGSYEQYF. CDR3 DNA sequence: TGTGCCAGCAGCCCCCGGTCTAGCGGCTCCTACGAGCAGTACTTC.

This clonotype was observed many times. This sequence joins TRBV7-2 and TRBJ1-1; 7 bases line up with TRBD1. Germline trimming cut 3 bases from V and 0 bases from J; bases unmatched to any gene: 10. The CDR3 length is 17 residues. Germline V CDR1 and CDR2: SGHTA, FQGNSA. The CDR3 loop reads CASSFRIQGNLNTEAFF. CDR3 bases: TGTGCCAGCAGCTTTAGAATACAGGGGAACTTGAACACTGAAGCTTTCTTT.

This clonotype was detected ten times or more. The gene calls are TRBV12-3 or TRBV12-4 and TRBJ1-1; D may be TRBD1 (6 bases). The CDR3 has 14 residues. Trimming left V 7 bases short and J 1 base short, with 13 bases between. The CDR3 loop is CASTRPQGNTEAFF. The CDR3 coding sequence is TGTGCCAGCACCCGCCCACAGGGGAACACTGAAGCTTTCTTT.

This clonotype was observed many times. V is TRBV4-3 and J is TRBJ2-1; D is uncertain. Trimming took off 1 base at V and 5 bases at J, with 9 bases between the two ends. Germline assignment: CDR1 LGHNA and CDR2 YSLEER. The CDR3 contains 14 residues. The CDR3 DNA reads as TGCGCCAGCAGCCAAGGGCCAGCCGACAATGAGCAGTTCTTC. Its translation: CASSQGPADNEQFF.

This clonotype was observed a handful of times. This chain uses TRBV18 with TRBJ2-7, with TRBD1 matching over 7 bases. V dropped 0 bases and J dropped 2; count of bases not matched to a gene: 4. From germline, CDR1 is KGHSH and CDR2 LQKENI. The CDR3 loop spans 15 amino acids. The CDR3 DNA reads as TGTGCCAGCTCACCACCGACAGGGTCTCCCTACGAGCAGTACTTC. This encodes CASSPPTGSPYEQYF. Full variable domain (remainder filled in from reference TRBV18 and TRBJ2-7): NAGVMQNPRHLVRRRGQEARLRCSPMKGHSHVYWYRQLPEEGLKFMVYLQKENIIDESGMPKERFSAEFPKEGPSILRIQQVVRGDSAAYFCASSPPTGSPYEQYFGPGTRLTVT.

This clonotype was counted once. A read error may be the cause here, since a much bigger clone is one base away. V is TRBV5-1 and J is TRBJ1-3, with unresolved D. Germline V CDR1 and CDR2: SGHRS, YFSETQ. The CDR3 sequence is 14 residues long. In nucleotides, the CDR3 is TGCTCCAGCAGCCCCGTCTCAGCGGGAAACACCATATATTTT. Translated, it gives CSSSPVSAGNTIYF. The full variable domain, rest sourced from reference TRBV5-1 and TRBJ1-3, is KAGVTQTPRYLIKTRGQQVTLSCSPISGHRSVSWYQQTPGQGLQFLFEYFSETQRNKGNFPGRFSGRQFSNSRSEMNVSTLELGDSALYLCSSSPVSAGNTIYFGEGSWLTVV.

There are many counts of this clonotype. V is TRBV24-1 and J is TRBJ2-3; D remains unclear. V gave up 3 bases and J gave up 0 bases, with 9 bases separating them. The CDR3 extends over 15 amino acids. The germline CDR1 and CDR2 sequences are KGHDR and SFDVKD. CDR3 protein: CATSDPGESTDTQYF. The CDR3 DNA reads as TGTGCCACCAGTGATCCCGGCGAGAGCACAGATACGCAGTATTTT.